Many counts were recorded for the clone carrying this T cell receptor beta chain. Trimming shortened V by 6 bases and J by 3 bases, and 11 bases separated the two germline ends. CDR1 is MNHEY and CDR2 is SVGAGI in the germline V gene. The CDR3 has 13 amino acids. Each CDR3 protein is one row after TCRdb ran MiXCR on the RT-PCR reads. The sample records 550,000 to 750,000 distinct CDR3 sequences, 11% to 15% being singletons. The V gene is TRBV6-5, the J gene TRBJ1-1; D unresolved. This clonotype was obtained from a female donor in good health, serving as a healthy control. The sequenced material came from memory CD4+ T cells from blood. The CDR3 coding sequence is TGTGCCAGCAGACTCCTTTTGGACACTGAAGCTTTCTTT. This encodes CASRLLLDTEAFF.